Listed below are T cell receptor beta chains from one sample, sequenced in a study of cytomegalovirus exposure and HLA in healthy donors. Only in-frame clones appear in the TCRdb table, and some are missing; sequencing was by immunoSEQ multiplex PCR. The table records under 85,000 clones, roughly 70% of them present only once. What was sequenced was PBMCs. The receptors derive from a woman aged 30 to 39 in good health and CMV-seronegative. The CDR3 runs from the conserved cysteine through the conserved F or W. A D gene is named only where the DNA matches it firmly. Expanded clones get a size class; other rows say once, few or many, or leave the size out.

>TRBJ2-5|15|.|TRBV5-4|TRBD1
TGTGCCAGCAGCTTGGGGGACAGGGGGACGGAGACCCAGTACTTC
CASSLGDRGTETQYF
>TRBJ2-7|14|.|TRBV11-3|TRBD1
TGTGCCAGCAGCTCCCGACAGGGGTGGAACGAGCAGTACTTC
CASSSRQGWNEQYF
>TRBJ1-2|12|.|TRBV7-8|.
TGTGCCAGCAGTTCGGGTGGCTATGGCTACACCTTC
CASSSGGYGYTF
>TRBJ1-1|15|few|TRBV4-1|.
TGCGCCAGCAGCCAAGAAGGAGGGGAGTACACTGAAGCTTTCTTT
CASSQEGGEYTEAFF
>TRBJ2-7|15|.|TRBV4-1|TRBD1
TGCGCCAGCAGCCCAGGGACAGGGAGCTCCTACGAGCAGTACTTC
CASSPGTGSSYEQYF
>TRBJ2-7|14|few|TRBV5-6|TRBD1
TGTGCCAGCAGCTTGGGACAGGGTGTCTACGAGCAGTACTTC
CASSLGQGVYEQYF
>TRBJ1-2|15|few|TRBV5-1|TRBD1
TGCGCCAGCAGCTTGCTCGGACAGGGGGCAGTTGGCTACACCTTC
CASSLLGQGAVGYTF
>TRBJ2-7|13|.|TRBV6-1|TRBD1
TGTGCCAGCAATCGGGACAGGTCCTACGAGCAGTACTTC
CASNRDRSYEQYF
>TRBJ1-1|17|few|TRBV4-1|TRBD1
TGCGCCAGCAGCCAAGGGTTGGACAGGGGGACGAACACTGAAGCTTTCTTT
CASSQGLDRGTNTEAFF
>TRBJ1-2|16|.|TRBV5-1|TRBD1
TGCGCCAGCAGCATAGGGACAGGACTTAATAACTATGGCTACACCTTC
CASSIGTGLNNYGYTF
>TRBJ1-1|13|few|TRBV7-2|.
TGTGCCAGCAGCTTAAAGGGCGGGACTGAAGCTTTCTTT
CASSLKGGTEAFF
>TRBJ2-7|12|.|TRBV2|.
TGTGCCAGCCGTATGGGGGGAGGCGAGCAGTACTTC
CASRMGGGEQYF
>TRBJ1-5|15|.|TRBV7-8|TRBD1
TGTGCCAGCAGCCTGGACAGGGTCAGCAATCAGCCCCAGCATTTT
CASSLDRVSNQPQHF
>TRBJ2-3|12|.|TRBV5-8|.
TGTGCCAGCAGCCTCAGTCCGGGTACGCAGTATTTT
CASSLSPGTQYF
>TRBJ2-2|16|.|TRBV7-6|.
TGTGCCAGCAGCTTAGATCCAGGGAAGAACACCGGGGAGCTGTTTTTT
CASSLDPGKNTGELFF
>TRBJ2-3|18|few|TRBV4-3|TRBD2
TGCGCCAGCAGCCAAGATAGCGGGGGGGCGGGAGGCACAGATACGCAGTATTTT
CASSQDSGGAGGTDTQYF
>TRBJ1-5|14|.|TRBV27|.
TGTGCCAGCAGACTCGGGCAGGGGAATCAGCCCCAGCATTTT
CASRLGQGNQPQHF
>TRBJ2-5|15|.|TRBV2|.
TGTGCCAGCAGTGAGCCCCAACCGGGGCAAGAGACCCAGTACTTC
CASSEPQPGQETQYF
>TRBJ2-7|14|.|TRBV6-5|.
TGTGCCAGCAGGGGGACACCCAAGGCCCACGAGCAGTACTTC
CASRGTPKAHEQYF
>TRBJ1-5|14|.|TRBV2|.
TGTGCCAGCACTTATGCAGTATCCAATCAGCCCCAGCATTTT
CASTYAVSNQPQHF
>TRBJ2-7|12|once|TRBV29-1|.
TGCAGCTGCCTGGGGCGAACCTACGAGCAGTACTTC
CSCLGRTYEQYF
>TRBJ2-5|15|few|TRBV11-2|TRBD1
TGTGCCAGCAGGAGGATACAGGGGAAGCAAGAGACCCAGTACTTC
CASRRIQGKQETQYF
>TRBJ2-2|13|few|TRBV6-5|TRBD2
TGTGCCAGCAACGCGGGGGGAGCCGGGGAGCTGTTTTTT
CASNAGGAGELFF
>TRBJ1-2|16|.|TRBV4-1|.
TGCGCCAGCAGCCAAGTTTCAGGGGCATCTAACTATGGCTACACCTTC
CASSQVSGASNYGYTF
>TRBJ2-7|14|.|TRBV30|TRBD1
TGTGCCTGGAGCACCGGGACAGGGTCCTACGAGCAGTACTTC
CAWSTGTGSYEQYF
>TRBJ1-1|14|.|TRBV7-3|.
TGTGCCAGCAGCAAGGGACACCTAGGCACTGAAGCTTTCTTT
CASSKGHLGTEAFF
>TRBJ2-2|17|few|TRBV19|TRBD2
TGTGCCAGTAGTTTGGGACTAGCGGGTGCGAACACCGGGGAGCTGTTTTTT
CASSLGLAGANTGELFF
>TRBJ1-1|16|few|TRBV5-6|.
TGTGCCAGCAGCTTGGGGGGCCTGCCAAGTAGCACTGAAGCTTTCTTT
CASSLGGLPSSTEAFF
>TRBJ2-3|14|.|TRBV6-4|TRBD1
TGTGCCAGCAGGGGACAGGGAGATACAGATACGCAGTATTTT
CASRGQGDTDTQYF
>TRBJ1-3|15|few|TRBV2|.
TGTGCCAGCAGTGAGGGGAGATACTCTGGAAACACCATATATTTT
CASSEGRYSGNTIYF
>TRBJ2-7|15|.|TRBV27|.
TGTGCCAGCAGTAAGAGGATGCTCCACTCCTACGAGCAGTACTTC
CASSKRMLHSYEQYF
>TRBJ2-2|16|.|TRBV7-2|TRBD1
TGTGCCAGCAGCCTCCAGACAGGGGCCTTAGGCGGGGAGCTGTTTTTT
CASSLQTGALGGELFF
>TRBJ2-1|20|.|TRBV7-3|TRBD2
TGTGCCAGCAGCTCCCCCCGGGGACTAGCGGGGGGCCTGTCCTACAATGAGCAGTTCTTC
CASSSPRGLAGGLSYNEQFF
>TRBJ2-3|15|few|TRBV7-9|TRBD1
TGTGCCAGCAGCGCCGGACAGGGGGAAGTAGATACGCAGTATTTT
CASSAGQGEVDTQYF
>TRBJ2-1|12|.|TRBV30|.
TGTGCCTGGAGTGTAGAAAGATTGAGTAAGTTCTTC
CAWSVERLSKFF
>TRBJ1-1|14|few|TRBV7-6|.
TGTGCCAGCAGCTTAAATCCGGGAAACACTGAAGCTTTCTTT
CASSLNPGNTEAFF
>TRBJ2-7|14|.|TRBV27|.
TGTGCCAGCAGTTTAAACAGGATATCCTACGAGCAGTACTTC
CASSLNRISYEQYF
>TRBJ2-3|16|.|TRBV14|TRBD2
TGTGCCAGCAGCCAATGGACTAGCGGGGTCGCAGATACGCAGTATTTT
CASSQWTSGVADTQYF
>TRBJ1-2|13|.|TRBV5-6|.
TGTGCCAGCAGCTTGGATTTTGGTACTTACTACACCTTC
CASSLDFGTYYTF
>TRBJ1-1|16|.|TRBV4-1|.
TGCGCCAGCAGCCAAGATCTACGGGCAGGGTGGACTGAAGCTTTCTTT
CASSQDLRAGWTEAFF
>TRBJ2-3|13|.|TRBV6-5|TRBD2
TGTGCCACAAGCGGGGCGAACGCAGATACGCAGTATTTT
CATSGANADTQYF
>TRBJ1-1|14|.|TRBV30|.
TGTGCCTGGAGCACGGGACTCCAGAACACTGAAGCTTTCTTT
CAWSTGLQNTEAFF
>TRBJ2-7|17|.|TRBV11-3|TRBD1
TGTGCCAGCAGCTTAGATCGCATGGGACAGGGTAGGGACGAGCAGTACTTC
CASSLDRMGQGRDEQYF